This T cell receptor beta chain is from a study of cytomegalovirus exposure and HLA in healthy donors. Study information: Genotyping of roughly 400 donors showed that about 84% belonged to the Caucasian-associated ancestry cluster. Study results and caveats: In presence/absence analyses, roughly uniform sequencing depth across donors was assumed. When the data were analyzed later, several of the most significant clusters appeared to be linked to common viral pathogens. Accurate prediction of most subjects' HLA-A and HLA-B alleles from TCR beta sequences was reported.

PCR used 60 Vbeta primers and 13 Jbeta primers. This table comes from immunoSEQ multiplex PCR, and its TCRdb copy is limited to in-frame clones, with some not included. This sample's clone table lists around 35,000 clones. In regard to this clone: What it binds is not known.

CDR3 length equals 16 residues. CDR1 is SGHAT and CDR2 is FQNNGV in the germline V gene. Trimming took 4 bases from V and 5 from J, leaving 18 bases between them. The chain uses TRBV11-2 and TRBJ2-1; tentative D call: TRBD1 (6 bases). This receptor was obtained from a woman between 35 and 50 years old in good health and CMV-seropositive. The sequencing input was PBMCs. In DNA, the CDR3 is TGTGCCAGCAGCTCCCGGCTTAGGGGGAACGACAATGAGCAGTTCTTC. This translates into CASSSRLRGNDNEQFF.